This T cell receptor (beta chain) was observed in a study of early T cells in non-severe SARS-CoV-2 infection (dated by TCRdb to about 2021). For context, the study as a whole: Because TCR sequencing relied on bulk RNA taken from unsorted whole blood, pairing of alpha and beta chains was not possible.

A case-control design nested within a healthcare worker cohort in London, UK, was used, with weekly nasopharyngeal swab PCR tests and blood sampling performed. Between 23 and 31 March 2020, the week of the UK lockdown, healthcare workers were enrolled and then followed up weekly for as long as 16 weeks. Library preparation was by 5' RACE. The data were produced on a NextSeq 500. To correct for sequencing error and PCR bias, the TCR library protocol tagged individual cDNA molecules with unique molecular identifiers. Sequencing covered both TCR alpha and beta chains, and within each sample the abundances of alpha and beta sequences were tightly co-correlated. As for the original processing: V gene, J gene and CDR3 annotation of TCR sequences was performed with Decombinator V4. Expanded TCRs were defined as changing significantly between any two time points under a Poisson model with p below 0.0001. TCR abundances were normalised to the total number of TCRs sequenced per sample and were expressed as counts per million. MAIT TCRs were defined by TRAV1-2 paired with TRAJ12, TRAJ20 or TRAJ33, and iNKT TCRs by TRAV10 paired with TRAJ18. VDJdb, accessed 1 November 2021, was searched for CMV, EBV and SARS-CoV-2 annotated TCRs, excluding TCRs annotated for multiple antigens. Using fastp at Q25 and MiXCR, TCRdb reprocessed the public reads and kept productive beta chains. Entries that share a CDR3 protein sequence are merged under the most common genes and DNA. These V and J calls derive from TCRdb rather than the authors' analysis. For this sample there are tens of thousands of distinct CDR3 sequences; roughly an eighth appear just once. The ten biggest clones cover approximately 2.6% of the sample.

This clonotype was found a few times. Its antigen specificity is not known. Nothing much larger sits one base from this clone, and base qualities are not available. Study-wide findings and limitations: VDJdb matching was skewed toward anti-spike CD8 responses and likely underestimated virus-specific expansions, missing private and CD4 specificities.

The CDR1 and CDR2 encoded by the germline V gene are SGHRS and YFSETQ. The CDR3, from cysteine to phenylalanine, totals 17 residues. CDR3 DNA only is kept here, 51 bases in frame from base 1. From V the trimming removes 1 base and from J it removes 4 bases, while the gene matches leave 7 bases of the junction unaccounted for. Here the chain combines TRBV5-1 and TRBJ2-1, with 11 bases in between that match TRBD2. The receptor was derived from an adult who was a healthcare worker with PCR-confirmed SARS-CoV-2 infection or an uninfected control (not recorded which). The sample in question was whole blood, obtained at baseline. The CDR3: CASSLLLAGGKYNEQFF. The DNA reads TGCGCCAGCAGCTTGTTGCTAGCGGGGGGAAAGTACAATGAGCAGTTCTTC. Full variable domain (CDR3 extended with the reference TRBV5-1 and TRBJ2-1 proteins): KAGVTQTPRYLIKTRGQQVTLSCSPISGHRSVSWYQQTPGQGLQFLFEYFSETQRNKGNFPGRFSGRQFSNSRSEMNVSTLELGDSALYLCASSLLLAGGKYNEQFFGPGTRLTVL.